The 21 T cell receptor beta chains presented below share a single source sample, sequenced in a study of shared clonotypes between healthy human individuals. The naive CD8 fraction comprised CD45RO-negative cells positively selected for CCR7 and excluded terminally differentiated effector memory CD45RA+ cells. Libraries were prepared by immunoSEQ multiplex PCR; TCRdb keeps only in-frame clonotypes and omits some of them. The data show under 850,000 clones, nearly 95% seen once. Sequencing was performed on naive CD8+ T cells sorted from blood. The receptors derive from a young man in good health.

The V call is TRBV5-6, the J call TRBJ1-5; 8 nucleotides line up with TRBD1. V dropped 4 bases and J dropped 2; count of bases not matched to a gene: 2. The CDR3 totals 14 residues. CDR1 and CDR2 (germline): SGHDT, YYEEEE. CDR3 DNA sequence: TGTGCCAGCAGCACGGGACAGGGCAATCAGCCCCAGCATTTT. This sequence encodes CASSTGQGNQPQHF.

The chain is built from TRBV5-1 and TRBJ2-2, with TRBD2 identical over 13 bases. The CDR3 runs 15 residues. Germline CDR1 and CDR2: SGHRS and YFSETQ. The V gene end was trimmed by 4 bases and the J gene end by 5 bases; junction bases not matched to a gene: 2. CDR3 sequence: CASSTGLAGTGELFF. The CDR3 nucleotides read TGCGCCAGCAGCACGGGACTAGCGGGAACCGGGGAGCTGTTTTTT.

The J gene is TRBJ2-1, the V gene TRBV28, with a weak D call TRBD1 (5 bases). Per germline, CDR1 MDHEN and CDR2 SYDVKM. Trimming took off 2 bases at V and 7 bases at J, with 12 bases between the two ends. This CDR3 has 14 residues. This CDR3 reads CASSLHTKGNEQFF. For the CDR3, the DNA is TGTGCCAGCAGTTTACACACCAAGGGGAATGAGCAGTTCTTC. Together with reference TRBV28 and TRBJ2-1, the CDR3 gives the full variable domain: DVKVTQSSRYLVKRTGEKVFLECVQDMDHENMFWYRQDPGLGLRLIYFSYDVKMKEKGDIPEGYSVSREKKERFSLILESASTNQTSMYLCASSLHTKGNEQFFGPGTRLTVL.

Comments on this clone: The identical CDR3 is also encoded by other nucleotide sequences in the sample. The chain carries TRBV7-9 and TRBJ1-1; D not certain. The length of the CDR3 is 13 residues. V lost 5 bases and J lost 2, with 9 bases in between. Germline-derived CDR1 and CDR2 are SEHNR and FQNEAQ (reference sequence). The CDR3 coding sequence is TGTGCCAGCAGCCCCCCGGAAAACACTGAAGCTTTCTTT. As protein: CASSPPENTEAFF.

This clone was seen once. This chain links TRBV5-1 with TRBJ2-5, with 7 bases lining up with TRBD2. Trimming removed 3 bases from V and 2 bases from J; junction bases left unmatched: 4. Germline CDR1 reads SGHRS; CDR2 reads YFSETQ. This CDR3 contains 14 residues. CDR3 DNA: TGCGCCAGCAGCTCCCTAGCGGCACAAGAGACCCAGTACTTC. Translation gives CASSSLAAQETQYF.

This sequence joins TRBV9 and TRBJ2-2; 7 positions match TRBD2. J gave up 7 bases and V 5 bases, and 2 bases lay outside the gene matches. Per the germline V gene, CDR1 is SGDLS and CDR2 is YYNGEE. The CDR3 extends over 12 amino acids. CDR3 in amino acids: CASRREGGELFF. Here the CDR3 DNA reads TGTGCCAGCAGAAGGGAGGGCGGGGAGCTGTTTTTT.

This rearrangement joins TRBV4-3 to TRBJ1-3; TRBD1 might be the D (5 bases). The V gene lost 3 bases and the J gene lost 4 bases, with 13 bases spanning the gap. In germline, CDR1 is LGHNA, CDR2 YSLEER. The CDR3 loop spans 15 amino acids. The chain's CDR3 is CASSHMAGKGNTIYF. The CDR3 DNA is TGCGCCAGCAGCCATATGGCAGGGAAAGGAAACACCATATATTTT.

This chain joins TRBV4-1 and TRBJ2-1, with 13 positions matching TRBD2. Germline V gives CDR1 MGHRA, CDR2 YSYEKL. The CDR3 is 17 amino acids. J lost 0 bases, V lost 5 bases, and 4 bases had no gene match. This CDR3 reads CASSWTSGSDSYNEQFF. CDR3 nucleotide sequence: TGCGCCAGCAGCTGGACTAGCGGGAGTGACTCCTACAATGAGCAGTTCTTC.

The rearrangement uses TRBV12-5 and TRBJ2-7, with TRBD1 identical over 9 bases. V gave up 1 base and J gave up 3 bases; unmatched junction bases: 10. Germline V gene lookup returns CDR1 LGHNT and CDR2 FRNRAP. The CDR3 loop spans 17 amino acids. DNA for the CDR3: TGTGCTAGTGGTTTGGCCACCGGGACAGGGAATCACTACGAGCAGTACTTC. Its protein product is CASGLATGTGNHYEQYF.

The V gene is TRBV2, the J gene TRBJ2-3; the D is unclear. Trimming stripped 7 bases from V and 3 bases from J, with 14 bases between. The CDR3 is made up of 14 amino acids. Germline assignment: CDR1 SNHLY and CDR2 FYNNEI. The CDR3 region has the DNA TGTGCCAGCATAGCCGCCCTAAGGACAGATACGCAGTATTTT. As protein: CASIAALRTDTQYF.

In regard to this clone: Additional DNA sequences in this sample encode the identical CDR3. The chain employs TRBV19 and TRBJ2-6, with TRBD1 matching over 9 bases. CDR1 and CDR2 (germline): LNHDA, SQIVND (reference sequence). The trim removed 3 bases at V and 0 bases at J, leaving 6 bases unmatched. CDR3 length: 18 amino acids. Here the CDR3 reads CASSIGDRDDSGANVLTF. The CDR3 bases are TGTGCCAGTAGTATTGGGGACAGGGATGACTCTGGGGCCAACGTCCTGACTTTC.

The chain couples TRBV5-1 to TRBJ2-1; the D is unclear. The CDR3 sequence is 12 residues long. Trimming took off 7 bases at V and 7 bases at J, with 12 bases between the two ends. The germline CDR1 and CDR2 sequences are SGHRS and YFSETQ. The DNA for the CDR3 is TGCGCCAGCGGGCAGGATTATAATGAGCAGTTCTTC. Its protein is CASGQDYNEQFF.

The rearrangement links TRBV10-3 to TRBJ1-5; 9 bases fit TRBD1. CDR3 length: 14 residues. CDR1 is ENHRY, CDR2 SYGVKD, per germline. Unmatched junction bases numbered 2, after V lost 2 bases and J lost 6 bases. For the CDR3, the DNA is TGTGCCATCAGTGAGGGACAGGGGTTTCAGCCCCAGCATTTT. Its translation: CAISEGQGFQPQHF.

This chain uses TRBV10-3 with TRBJ1-1; TRBD1 might be the D (5 bases). The CDR3 totals 14 residues. The germline V gene has CDR1 ENHRY and CDR2 SYGVKD. V was clipped by 3 bases and J by 3 bases, with 11 bases between them. The DNA for the CDR3 is TGTGCCATCAGTGATACAAAGGGGCACACTGAAGCTTTCTTT. This codes for CAISDTKGHTEAFF.

The rearrangement joins TRBV27 to TRBJ1-3; no clear D. This CDR3 is 13 amino acids long. The germline V gene encodes CDR1 MNHEY and CDR2 SMNVEV (reference sequence). Trimming shortened V by 6 bases and J by 0 bases, and 6 bases separated the two germline ends. Here the CDR3 reads CASSKSSGNTIYF. The DNA of the CDR3 is TGTGCCAGCAGCAAGAGCTCTGGAAACACCATATATTTT.

This clone has a single count. The V gene is TRBV9, the J gene TRBJ1-2, with D maybe TRBD1 (5 bases). Germline-derived CDR1 and CDR2 are SGDLS and YYNGEE. The germline V and J ends were trimmed by 0 bases and 5 bases, with 14 bases remaining between them. The CDR3 length is 15 residues. The CDR3 nucleotides are TGTGCCAGCAGCGTAGCTTTGGGGACGGATTATGGCTACACCTTC. Translation: CASSVALGTDYGYTF. Full variable domain (rest looked up from reference TRBV9 and TRBJ1-2): DSGVTQTPKHLITATGQRVTLRCSPRSGDLSVYWYQQSLDQGLQFLIQYYNGEERAKGNILERFSAQQFPDLHSELNLSSLELGDSALYFCASSVALGTDYGYTFGSGTRLTVV.

The V call is TRBV5-6, the J call TRBJ2-7, with TRBD1 as a possible D gene (5 bases). Germline lookup yields CDR1 SGHDT and CDR2 YYEEEE. V lost 2 bases, J lost 7 bases, and 13 bases lay in between. This CDR3 region has 13 residues. CDR3 sequence: CASSLGVTSEQYF. DNA of the CDR3: TGTGCCAGCAGCTTAGGGGTCACTTCGGAGCAGTACTTC.

The chain joins TRBV28 to TRBJ2-6; 11 bases are shared with TRBD1. V lost 4 bases, J lost 1 base, and 6 bases stayed unmatched. CDR1 MDHEN and CDR2 SYDVKM come from the germline V gene. This CDR3 region has 18 residues. The CDR3 DNA sequence: TGTGCCAGCAGTTCAGGGGACAGGGGGAATTCTGGGGCCAACGTCCTGACTTTC. It specifies CASSSGDRGNSGANVLTF.

V gene TRBV4-1 combines with J gene TRBJ2-1, with TRBD2 matching 9 bases. After removal of 1 base from V and 7 bases from J, the junction contained 8 bases not matched to a gene. Looked up from germline, CDR1 is MGHRA and CDR2 is YSYEKL. CDR3 length equals 16 residues. The CDR3 nucleotides are TGCGCCAGCAGCCAAGGGGTAGCGGGAGAAAATAATGAGCAGTTCTTC. Protein product: CASSQGVAGENNEQFF.

This clone was seen more than once but under ten times. This chain uses TRBV11-2 with TRBJ1-5, with D unclear. The length of the CDR3 is 14 residues. CDR1 is SGHAT, CDR2 FQNNGV, per germline. Trimming removed 0 bases from V and 3 bases from J, with 6 bases in between. The CDR3 region has the DNA TGTGCCAGCAGCTTAGAAGGCGACAATCAGCCCCAGCATTTT. Encoded protein: CASSLEGDNQPQHF.

The J gene is TRBJ1-1, the V gene TRBV5-1; 9 bases line up with TRBD1. This CDR3 has 14 residues. With 3 bases clipped from V and 4 bases from J, the junction kept 4 bases outside the gene matches. Germline V gives CDR1 SGHRS, CDR2 YFSETQ. For the CDR3, the DNA is TGCGCCAGCAGCTGGGACAGGGCGGGCACTGAAGCTTTCTTT. Amino acid sequence: CASSWDRAGTEAFF.